The 26 T cell receptor beta chains below all came from one sample that was sequenced in a study of cytomegalovirus exposure and HLA in healthy donors. 60 Vbeta and 13 Jbeta primers were used in PCR. TCRdb's copy holds only in-frame clones and misses some; the assay was immunoSEQ multiplex PCR. The sample carries more than 150,000 clones, over 75% recorded once. Sequenced material: PBMCs. The receptor set was obtained from a man aged 50 or older in good health and CMV-seronegative.

This sequence joins TRBV18 and TRBJ1-3; a weak D match, TRBD1 (5 bases). CDR1 is KGHSH and CDR2 is LQKENI in the germline V gene. This CDR3 has 16 amino acids. V was shortened by 0 bases and J by 0 bases, with 9 bases between the two germline ends. The chain's CDR3 is CASSPPLGGSGNTIYF. Here the CDR3 DNA reads TGTGCCAGCTCACCACCTTTGGGGGGCTCTGGAAACACCATATATTTT.

The chain links TRBV11-1 to TRBJ1-2; D remains unclear. Germline V gives CDR1 SGHAT, CDR2 FQDESV (reference sequence). Between the trimmed V and J ends, which lost 1 base and 4 bases, there was a span of 7 bases. The CDR3 runs 13 residues. DNA for the CDR3: TGTGCCAGCAGCTTAGTCGGTGGCTATGGCTACACCTTC. This encodes CASSLVGGYGYTF.

The chain uses TRBV10-3 and TRBJ2-3, with TRBD2 as a possible D gene (6 bases). V gave up 7 bases and J gave up 0 bases, with 11 bases separating them. The germline CDR1 and CDR2 sequences are ENHRY and SYGVKD. This CDR3 spans 14 amino acids. The CDR3 DNA sequence: TGTGCCATCAAGTCGGGGGTGAGCACAGATACGCAGTATTTT. Its protein is CAIKSGVSTDTQYF.

V usage is TRBV30 and J usage is TRBJ2-7; D remains unclear. Germline CDR1 is GTSNPN and CDR2 is SVGIG (reference sequence). The germline V and J ends were trimmed by 0 bases and 4 bases, with 16 bases remaining between them. The CDR3 sequence is 15 residues long. The CDR3 protein is CAWSVLRQVQYEQYF. In DNA, the CDR3 is TGTGCCTGGAGTGTACTTCGCCAGGTGCAATACGAGCAGTACTTC.

V gene TRBV6-1 combines with J gene TRBJ2-6; TRBD1 might be the D (6 bases). The V gene's germline CDR1 is MNHNS and CDR2 SASEGT. The CDR3 is made up of 16 amino acids. V was cut by 2 bases and J by 2 bases, with 10 bases left in between. The CDR3 is CASSEIPGAGANVLTF. The CDR3 region has the DNA TGTGCCAGCAGTGAAATCCCAGGGGCTGGGGCCAACGTCCTGACTTTC.

In its sample, this clone was seen a few times. The chain links TRBV6-1 to TRBJ1-4; no reliable D call. This CDR3 is 15 amino acids long. V gave up 3 bases and J gave up 8 bases, with 16 bases separating them. Germline CDR1 MNHNS, CDR2 SASEGT. CDR3 amino acids: CASSDPQRGGEKLFF. Here the CDR3 DNA reads TGTGCCAGCAGTGACCCCCAGCGGGGTGGCGAAAAACTGTTTTTT.

This clone was recorded a few times. DNA for the CDR3: TGTGCCAGCAGCTTGGAACAGAACTATGGCTACACCTTC. Protein: CASSLEQNYGYTF. V is TRBV5-6 and J is TRBJ1-2, with D uncertain. This CDR3 has 13 amino acids. Germline CDR1 and CDR2: SGHDT and YYEEEE. Trimming stripped 0 bases from V and 2 bases from J, with 5 bases between. The full variable domain, rest sourced from reference TRBV5-6 and TRBJ1-2, is DAGVTQSPTHLIKTRGQQVTLRCSPKSGHDTVSWYQQALGQGPQFIFQYYEEEERQRGNFPDRFSGHQFPNYSSELNVNALLLGDSALYLCASSLEQNYGYTFGSGTRLTVV.

This clone is a singleton in its sample. The chain has TRBV4-2 and TRBJ2-7; a weak D match, TRBD1 (6 bases). CDR1 is LGHNA and CDR2 is YNFKEQ in the germline V gene. With 0 bases removed from V and 3 bases from J, the gap between germline ends came to 21 bases. The CDR3 covers 18 residues. The CDR3 DNA is TGTGCCAGCAGCCAAGATCGTGTGCAAAGAGGGGACATCTACGAGCAGTACTTC. Amino acid sequence: CASSQDRVQRGDIYEQYF.

The chain links TRBV15 to TRBJ2-3; D is unclear. The CDR3 loop spans 14 amino acids. The germline V and J ends were trimmed by 0 bases and 2 bases, with 6 bases remaining between them. Germline assignment: CDR1 LNHNV and CDR2 YYDKDF (reference sequence). As DNA, the CDR3 is TGTGCCACCAGCAGAGATTCGTTCACAGATACGCAGTATTTT. This translates into CATSRDSFTDTQYF.

This clone was picked up a small number of times. The rearrangement joins TRBV2 to TRBJ1-5; possible D gene TRBD1, 6 bases. The CDR3 is 15 residues long. Germline V lookup: CDR1 SNHLY, CDR2 FYNNEI. V was clipped by 7 bases and J by 0 bases, with 13 bases between them. The DNA for the CDR3 is TGTGCCAGCACCCCGACAGGTTATAGCAATCAGCCCCAGCATTTT. Protein product: CASTPTGYSNQPQHF. The whole variable domain, filled in from reference TRBV2 and TRBJ1-5, reads EPEVTQTPSHQVTQMGQEVILRCVPISNHLYFYWYRQILGQKVEFLVSFYNNEISEKSEIFDDQFSVERPDGSNFTLKIRSTKLEDSAMYFCASTPTGYSNQPQHFGDGTRLSIL.

The V gene is TRBV7-2, the J gene TRBJ1-2; perhaps TRBD1 as D (5 bases). CDR3 length: 15 amino acids. The germline V gene has CDR1 SGHTA and CDR2 FQGNSA. Trimming left V 5 bases short and J 2 bases short, with 15 bases between. The CDR3 here is CASSGFRAENYGYTF. The CDR3 DNA reads as TGTGCCAGCAGCGGGTTCAGGGCTGAGAACTATGGCTACACCTTC.

A note on this clone: Sequence at one end of the junction differs from germline and may be a read error. The chain combines TRBV7-9 with TRBJ2-5, with unresolved D. The length of the CDR3 is 13 residues. Germline CDR1 reads SEHNR; CDR2 reads FQNEAQ (reference sequence). In DNA form, the CDR3 reads TGTTCCAGCAGCTTAGCATCCGAAGAGACCCAGTACTTC. This encodes CSSSLASEETQYF.

The chain has TRBV10-3 and TRBJ2-2; D is possibly TRBD1 (6 bases). The CDR3 length is 16 residues. The germline gives CDR1 ENHRY, CDR2 SYGVKD. The V gene lost 3 bases and the J gene lost 0 bases, with 11 bases spanning the gap. The CDR3 DNA sequence: TGTGCCATCAGTGAAACAGGGAATACGAACACCGGGGAGCTGTTTTTT. It is translated as CAISETGNTNTGELFF.

The chain combines TRBV19 with TRBJ1-2; possible D gene TRBD1, 6 bases. V dropped 6 bases and J dropped 7 bases, with 27 bases sitting between them. Germline values: CDR1 LNHDA, CDR2 SQIVND (reference sequence). The CDR3 loop spans 17 amino acids. CDR3 sequence: CASREEDGTSDARGYTF. The CDR3 region has the DNA TGTGCCAGTAGAGAGGAGGACGGGACAAGCGATGCTCGTGGCTACACCTTC.

The rearrangement uses TRBV7-9 and TRBJ1-2, with 9 positions matching TRBD1. V lost 4 bases and J lost 3; bases outside the gene matches: 12. Germline assignment: CDR1 SEHNR and CDR2 FQNEAQ (reference sequence). The CDR3 is 17 amino acids. Here the CDR3 reads CASSSSRGTGGYYGYTF. The CDR3 nucleotides are TGTGCCAGCAGCTCTTCCCGCGGTACAGGGGGCTACTATGGCTACACCTTC.

This chain links TRBV5-8 with TRBJ1-5, with D tentatively TRBD1 (6 bases). V was shortened by 4 bases and J by 6 bases, with 17 bases between the two germline ends. Germline V gene data show CDR1 as SGHTS and CDR2 as YDEGEE. The CDR3 has 15 residues. The DNA for the CDR3 is TGTGCCAGCAGCAAAGGACAGTATGACGGTCAGCCCCAGCATTTT. Protein sequence: CASSKGQYDGQPQHF. The whole variable domain, remainder taken from reference TRBV5-8 and TRBJ1-5, is EAGVTQSPTHLIKTRGQQATLRCSPISGHTSVYWYQQALGLGLQFLLWYDEGEERNRGNFPPRFSGRQFPNYSSELNVNALELEDSALYLCASSKGQYDGQPQHFGDGTRLSIL.

The rearrangement links TRBV18 to TRBJ2-7; TRBD2 aligns across 7 bases. The CDR3 sequence is 14 residues long. Germline V lookup: CDR1 KGHSH, CDR2 LQKENI. V dropped 3 bases and J dropped 3; count of bases not matched to a gene: 5. The CDR3 DNA reads as TGTGCCAGCTCACCTATGGGGGAGGGCTACGAGCAGTACTTC. It yields the protein CASSPMGEGYEQYF.

The chain couples TRBV6-4 to TRBJ2-1; no clear D gene. CDR3 length: 16 amino acids. Trimming stripped 1 base from V and 1 base from J, with 11 bases between. In germline, CDR1 is MRHNA, CDR2 SNTAGT. For the CDR3, the DNA is TGTGCCAGCAGTGACTTGCTAACCGATTCCTACAATGAGCAGTTCTTC. It is translated as CASSDLLTDSYNEQFF.

The V and J genes are TRBV2 and TRBJ1-2; D remains ambiguous. V lost 4 bases to trimming and J lost 3 bases, with 6 bases between them. CDR3 size: 12 residues. Germline V gives CDR1 SNHLY, CDR2 FYNNEI. In DNA form, the CDR3 reads TGTGCCAGCAGTGTGAGAGACTATGGCTACACCTTC. Encoded protein: CASSVRDYGYTF.

This sequence joins TRBV4-3 and TRBJ2-6; TRBD1 might be the D (5 bases). Trimming removed 0 bases at V and 0 bases at J, with 15 bases between. Germline V CDR1 and CDR2: LGHNA, YSLEER. The CDR3 contains 19 residues. The CDR3 bases are TGCGCCAGCAGCCAAGATCGGGTAGGGGTGAACTCTGGGGCCAACGTCCTGACTTTC. This translates into CASSQDRVGVNSGANVLTF.

V and J are TRBV29-1 and TRBJ1-3; D remains unclear. Germline-derived CDR1 and CDR2 are SQVTM and ANQGSEA. This CDR3 has 13 residues. Trimming cost V 1 base and J 5 bases, with 9 bases left between them. CDR3 residues: CSVEAPDRNTIYF. The CDR3 coding sequence is TGCAGCGTTGAAGCCCCCGACAGAAACACCATATATTTT.

The gene calls are TRBV19 and TRBJ2-7; possible D gene TRBD2, 5 bases. Germline V gives CDR1 LNHDA, CDR2 SQIVND (reference sequence). The CDR3 contains 15 residues. Trimming left V 11 bases short and J 4 bases short, with 24 bases between. CDR3 region: CASSRRYPPRYEQYF. The CDR3 region has the DNA TGTGCCTCGAGTCGGAGGTACCCCCCTCGATACGAGCAGTACTTC.

J is TRBJ1-1 and V is TRBV29-1, with D unresolved. Germline V lookup: CDR1 SQVTM, CDR2 ANQGSEA. The V and J ends lost 5 bases and 8 bases respectively, with 12 bases between them. This CDR3 comprises 11 residues. For the CDR3, the DNA is TGCAGCGTTCAGGTGAGCTTCGAAGCTTTCTTT. It is translated as CSVQVSFEAFF.

The rearrangement joins TRBV21-1 to TRBJ1-5; the DNA was not compared with TRBD1, the D call given in the table. TRBV21-1 has pseudogene status. CDR3 length: 14 amino acids. CDR3 loop: CASSKETDGQPQHF. DNA for the CDR3: TGTGCCAGCAGCAAAGAGACAGACGGTCAGCCCCAGCATTTT.

The rearrangement joins TRBV5-5 to TRBJ2-7; 9 positions match TRBD2. Per germline, CDR1 SGHKS and CDR2 YYEKEE (reference sequence). The CDR3 length is 13 residues. Trimming took 7 bases from V and 2 from J; bases not matched to a gene: 4. In DNA form, the CDR3 reads TGTGCCAGCGCGGGGGGGGTGACCTACGAGCAGTACTTC. Amino acids: CASAGGVTYEQYF. Together with reference TRBV5-5 and TRBJ2-7, the CDR3 gives the full variable domain: DAGVTQSPTHLIKTRGQQVTLRCSPISGHKSVSWYQQVLGQGPQFIFQYYEKEERGRGNFPDRFSARQFPNYSSELNVNALLLGDSALYLCASAGGVTYEQYFGPGTRLTVT.

This clone was detected a few times. The chain is built from TRBV5-1 and TRBJ2-3, with a weak D call TRBD1 (5 bases). The germline V and J ends were trimmed by 3 bases and 1 base, with 12 bases remaining between them. The CDR3 covers 15 residues. Germline V gene lookup returns CDR1 SGHRS and CDR2 YFSETQ. CDR3 in DNA: TGCGCCAGCAGCTCCGACAGTGTGGGCACAGATACGCAGTATTTT. As protein: CASSSDSVGTDTQYF.